This TCR beta chain originates from a study of control samples from healthy donors and cancer patients. The protocol was immunoSEQ multiplex PCR, while the TCRdb copy is restricted to in-frame clones and leaves out a portion. Among 130,000 or so clones, about 89% were seen once, and the ten largest hold 5.5% to 7.5%. Trimming removed 0 bases at V and 11 bases at J, with 14 bases between. Per the germline V gene, CDR1 is SGHKS and CDR2 is YYEKEE (reference sequence). The CDR3 loop spans 13 amino acids. The TCR originated in a man between 18 and 35 years old in good health. Sequencing was performed on blood. The chain links TRBV5-5 to TRBJ1-1; D ambiguous. Written as DNA, the CDR3 is TGTGCCAGCAGCTTGGTGTCGGAATCGGTTGCTTTCTTT. Its protein is CASSLVSESVAFF.